Listed here are 27 T cell receptor beta chains from one sample, sequenced in a study of blood T cell repertoires in COVID-19. The table came from immunoSEQ multiplex PCR; TCRdb's copy has only in-frame clones and leaves some out. The sample holds roughly 120,000 clones; around 88% are singletons and the top ten take about 1%. Sequenced sample: peripheral blood. All receptors come from a woman between 50 and 59 years old with active or convalescent COVID-19.

The chain links TRBV7-2 to TRBJ1-6, with 11 bases aligning to TRBD1. CDR1 and CDR2 from the germline V gene are SGHTA and FQGNSA. J lost 11 bases, V lost 3 bases, and 3 bases had no gene match. The CDR3 length is 14 residues. CDR3 in amino acids: CASSFRDRGTPLHF. The CDR3 DNA reads as TGTGCCAGCAGCTTCCGGGACAGGGGGACACCCCTCCACTTT.

The J gene is TRBJ1-6, the V gene TRBV4-3; D possibly corresponds to TRBD1 (5 bases). The germline CDR1 and CDR2 sequences are LGHNA and YSLEER. The CDR3 loop spans 16 amino acids. The V end was cut by 4 bases, the J end by 8 bases, with 18 bases between. The CDR3 DNA reads TGCGCCAGCAGCCCCCACACTCTGGGGGGGGATTCACCCCTCCACTTT. Protein sequence: CASSPHTLGGDSPLHF.

The chain is built from TRBV2 and TRBJ2-4; 7 bases line up with TRBD1. With 8 bases clipped from V and 3 bases from J, the junction kept 7 bases outside the gene matches. Germline CDR1 is SNHLY and CDR2 is FYNNEI. The CDR3 sequence is 14 residues long. The CDR3 here is CASRTSGGKNIQYF. CDR3 bases: TGTGCCAGCCGGACTTCAGGGGGCAAAAACATTCAGTACTTC.

The rearrangement uses TRBV7-2 and TRBJ2-2, with 12 bases lining up with TRBD2. V lost 6 bases, J lost 2 bases, and 1 base stayed unmatched. The CDR3 length is 15 residues. Germline V gives CDR1 SGHTA, CDR2 FQGNSA. The CDR3 loop is CASRLAGGNTGELFF. The DNA of the CDR3 is TGTGCCAGCAGACTAGCGGGAGGAAACACCGGGGAGCTGTTTTTT.

The chain carries TRBV3-1 (or the pseudogene TRBV3-2) and TRBJ2-4, with D possibly being TRBD2 (6 bases). This CDR3 spans 14 amino acids. Deletions cut 6 bases from V and 6 bases from J, with 15 bases between. Germline values: CDR1 LGHDT, CDR2 YNNKEL (reference sequence). The DNA for the CDR3 is TGTGCCAGCAGTCCCCGGGAGTATGGAAACATTCAGTACTTC. Encoded protein: CASSPREYGNIQYF.

The V and J genes are TRBV7-9 and TRBJ1-6; no definite D call. Trimming shortened V by 6 bases and J by 4 bases, and 7 bases separated the two germline ends. CDR1 is SEHNR and CDR2 is FQNEAQ in the germline V gene (reference sequence). CDR3 size: 13 residues. For the CDR3, the DNA is TGTGCCAGCAGGGAGATTTATAATTCACCCCTCCACTTT. Residues: CASREIYNSPLHF.

The chain couples TRBV5-1 to TRBJ2-5; 8 positions agree with TRBD2. V shed 4 bases, J shed 5 bases, and the junction held 10 bases outside the gene matches. The CDR3 length is 15 residues. Germline V lookup: CDR1 SGHRS, CDR2 YFSETQ. CDR3 amino acids: CASSTRAGVSETQYF. The CDR3 DNA reads TGCGCCAGCAGCACCCGAGCGGGAGTCTCCGAGACCCAGTACTTC.

There are a few counts of this clone. The V and J genes are TRBV19 and TRBJ1-4, with D tentatively TRBD1 (5 bases). The CDR3 has 15 residues. V was pared by 3 bases and J by 0 bases, with 8 bases between. Germline assignment: CDR1 LNHDA and CDR2 SQIVND (reference sequence). CDR3 protein: CASSIRGATNEKLFF. DNA of the CDR3: TGTGCCAGTAGTATTAGGGGTGCAACTAATGAAAAACTGTTTTTT.

V is TRBV29-1 and J is TRBJ2-3, with 12 bases aligning to TRBD2. Germline-derived CDR1 and CDR2 are SQVTM and ANQGSEA. The CDR3 covers 13 residues. CDR3 in DNA: TGCGGTCCTAGCGGGAGGGTCACAGATACGCAGTATTTT. Amino acids: CGPSGRVTDTQYF.

The chain combines TRBV21-1 with TRBJ2-7; the table's D call of TRBD2 was not tested on the DNA. TRBV21-1 is a known pseudogene. The CDR3 covers 21 residues. CDR3 in DNA: TGTGCCAGCAGCAAAGGGGACCTAGGGAGCGGGAGGGCCAAGGTGAACCACGAGCAGTACTTC. It codes for CASSKGDLGSGRAKVNHEQYF.

The genes are TRBV7-8 and TRBJ1-2, with D possibly matching TRBD1 (6 bases). V was shortened by 4 bases and J by 8 bases, with 17 bases between the two germline ends. CDR3 length: 14 residues. The germline V gene encodes CDR1 SGHVS and CDR2 FQNEAQ. In nucleotides, the CDR3 is TGTGCCAGCAGCTACCTGACAGGCCCACGAGGCTACACCTTC. This translates into CASSYLTGPRGYTF.

The chain has TRBV6-2 or TRBV6-3 and TRBJ2-1; D may be TRBD2 (5 bases). In germline, CDR1 is MNHEY, CDR2 SVGEGT. The CDR3 contains 16 residues. The V gene lost 0 bases and the J gene lost 8 bases, with 17 bases spanning the gap. CDR3 protein: CASSYSSPSGKDEQFF. The CDR3 region has the DNA TGTGCCAGCAGTTACTCGTCGCCGTCGGGGAAGGATGAGCAGTTCTTC.

V and J are TRBV3-1 (or the pseudogene TRBV3-2) and TRBJ2-1; 9 nucleotides align to TRBD2. This CDR3 comprises 17 residues. The J segment lost 9 bases and the V segment lost 4 bases, leaving 16 bases of the junction unmatched. Per germline, CDR1 LGHDT and CDR2 YNNKEL (reference sequence). CDR3 amino acids: CASSPQSDSGRGREQFF. CDR3 DNA: TGTGCCAGCAGCCCCCAGTCTGATAGCGGGAGAGGTCGTGAGCAGTTCTTC.

This chain links TRBV15 with TRBJ2-1; D is ambiguous. This CDR3 is built from 13 residues. Trimming shortened V by 2 bases and J by 8 bases, and 10 bases separated the two germline ends. Looked up from germline, CDR1 is LNHNV and CDR2 is YYDKDF (reference sequence). The DNA for the CDR3 is TGTGCCACCAGCAGATCGCGACAAGATGAGCAGTTCTTC. This encodes CATSRSRQDEQFF. The full variable domain, with the rest looked up from reference TRBV15 and TRBJ2-1, is DAMVIQNPRYQVTQFGKPVTLSCSQTLNHNVMYWYQQKSSQAPKLLFHYYDKDFNNEADTPDNFQSRRPNTSFCFLDIRSPGLGDTAMYLCATSRSRQDEQFFGPGTRLTVL.

The chain couples TRBV11-2 to TRBJ2-3, with TRBD2 matching over 14 bases. The CDR3 is 18 residues long. Germline loops: CDR1 SGHAT, CDR2 FQNNGV. V was clipped by 6 bases and J by 5 bases; unmatched bases: 13. DNA of the CDR3: TGTGCCAGCAGGGGCCCGGGACTAGCGGGAGTATGGAGAGATACGCAGTATTTT. Translation gives CASRGPGLAGVWRDTQYF.

The chain couples TRBV30 to TRBJ1-6; D is unclear. This CDR3 has 15 residues. V lost 4 bases and J lost 9, with 19 bases in between. Per the germline V gene, CDR1 is GTSNPN and CDR2 is SVGIG (reference sequence). The CDR3 DNA reads as TGTGCCTGGACCTTGACCCGAGGAATGGGTTCACCCCTCCACTTT. Translating it yields CAWTLTRGMGSPLHF.

The chain has TRBV29-1 and TRBJ2-7; 8 nucleotides line up with TRBD2. J was trimmed by 6 bases and V by 4 bases; bases with no gene match: 11. CDR1 is SQVTM and CDR2 is ANQGSEA in the germline V gene. The CDR3 has 14 residues. The CDR3 DNA reads TGCAGCGTTGGAAGGGAACGGGGGGGCGGCGAGCAGTACTTC. This translates into CSVGRERGGGEQYF.

The genes are TRBV2 and TRBJ2-7, with D perhaps matching TRBD2 (7 bases). The CDR3 covers 13 residues. Looked up from germline, CDR1 is SNHLY and CDR2 is FYNNEI. Trimming left V 9 bases short and J 5 bases short, with 17 bases between. Written as DNA, the CDR3 is TGTGCCAGTGAGGGGGGAGGGCCGCACGAGCAGTACTTC. Translated: CASEGGGPHEQYF.

The V call is TRBV7-2, the J call TRBJ2-3, with 7 positions matching TRBD1. Per germline, CDR1 SGHTA and CDR2 FQGNSA. This CDR3 comprises 15 residues. The V gene end was trimmed by 4 bases and the J gene end by 0 bases; junction bases not matched to a gene: 4. The CDR3 coding sequence is TGTGCCAGCAGCTCATTGGGACAGAGCACAGATACGCAGTATTTT. As protein: CASSSLGQSTDTQYF.

This chain's CDR3 is CATLGYPGDGTGELFF. CDR3 DNA: TGTGCCACCCTCGGATACCCGGGAGACGGCACCGGGGAGCTGTTTTTT. The V call is TRBV21-1, the J call TRBJ2-2; TRBD2, the D gene given by the table, was not confirmed from the DNA. TRBV21-1 counts as a pseudogene. The CDR3 loop spans 16 amino acids.

The chain employs TRBV28 and TRBJ1-5; possibly TRBD1 for D (6 bases). With 3 bases removed from V and 8 bases from J, the gap between germline ends came to 17 bases. Germline V lookup: CDR1 MDHEN, CDR2 SYDVKM. The CDR3 spans 15 residues. In DNA, the CDR3 is TGTGCCAGCAGTTTCCAGGGGCGTTTTAGCAAGCCCCAGCATTTT. Amino acid sequence: CASSFQGRFSKPQHF. Combining the CDR3 with reference TRBV28 and TRBJ1-5 gives the whole variable domain DVKVTQSSRYLVKRTGEKVFLECVQDMDHENMFWYRQDPGLGLRLIYFSYDVKMKEKGDIPEGYSVSREKKERFSLILESASTNQTSMYLCASSFQGRFSKPQHFGDGTRLSIL.

The chain carries TRBV30 and TRBJ2-2; weak D call: TRBD2 (6 bases). Germline V gives CDR1 GTSNPN, CDR2 SVGIG (reference sequence). This CDR3 region has 12 residues. The germline V and J ends were trimmed by 5 bases and 9 bases, with 13 bases remaining between them. The CDR3 loop is CAWGGGGRELFF. As DNA, the CDR3 is TGTGCCTGGGGCGGAGGCGGGAGGGAGCTGTTTTTT. Full variable domain (outside the CDR3, taken from reference TRBV30 and TRBJ2-2): SQTIHQWPATLVQPVGSPLSLECTVEGTSNPNLYWYRQAAGRGLQLLFYSVGIGQISSEVPQNLSASRPQDRQFILSSKKLLLSDSGFYLCAWGGGGRELFFGEGSRLTVL.

DNA of the CDR3: TGTGCCAGCAGTTCGGGAGGGCCGGAGTTCTTC. Translating it yields CASSSGGPEFF. The chain has TRBV27 and TRBJ2-1; 8 positions agree with TRBD2. Germline V lookup: CDR1 MNHEY, CDR2 SMNVEV (reference sequence). The CDR3 has 11 residues. J gave up 14 bases and V 4 bases, and 4 bases lay outside the gene matches.

This chain connects TRBV28 to TRBJ2-5; 7 positions agree with TRBD2. V was pared by 3 bases and J by 2 bases, with 6 bases of the junction left unmatched. Per the germline V gene, CDR1 is MDHEN and CDR2 is SYDVKM. The CDR3 extends over 15 amino acids. The CDR3 DNA follows: TGTGCCAGCAGTTTCCTCCGGGAGGCGCAAGAGACCCAGTACTTC. Protein: CASSFLREAQETQYF. Looking up the rest from reference TRBV28 and TRBJ2-5 gives the full variable domain: DVKVTQSSRYLVKRTGEKVFLECVQDMDHENMFWYRQDPGLGLRLIYFSYDVKMKEKGDIPEGYSVSREKKERFSLILESASTNQTSMYLCASSFLREAQETQYFGPGTRLLVL.

The chain carries TRBV11-1 and TRBJ1-1; 7 bases are a match to TRBD1. The CDR3 is 15 amino acids. CDR1 is SGHAT, CDR2 FQDESV, per germline (reference sequence). The V gene end was trimmed by 5 bases and the J gene end by 4 bases; junction bases not matched to a gene: 10. The CDR3 DNA sequence: TGTGCCAGCAGCCAATACAGGGGAATTAGCACTGAAGCTTTCTTT. Encoded protein: CASSQYRGISTEAFF.

This clone was counted once. The CDR3 spells CASSEAPYGLFF. In DNA form, the CDR3 reads TGTGCCAGCAGCGAGGCCCCGTACGGACTGTTTTTT. This sequence joins TRBV7-2 and TRBJ1-4, with no clear D. The germline V gene has CDR1 SGHTA and CDR2 FQGNSA. With 5 bases removed from V and 13 bases from J, the gap between germline ends came to 14 bases. The length of the CDR3 is 12 residues.

This chain connects TRBV7-9 to TRBJ1-2; D is possibly TRBD1 (5 bases). Looked up from germline, CDR1 is SEHNR and CDR2 is FQNEAQ (reference sequence). The CDR3 contains 14 residues. Trimming left V 1 base short and J 4 bases short, with 10 bases between. The CDR3 bases are TGTGCCAGCAGCTTAGATGGGGGAGGCTATGGCTACACCTTC. Amino acids: CASSLDGGGYGYTF.